This T cell receptor (beta chain) was identified during a study of cytomegalovirus exposure and HLA in healthy donors. Trimming removed 3 bases from V and 5 bases from J; junction bases left unmatched: 10. Looked up from germline, CDR1 is MDHEN and CDR2 is SYDVKM. The length of the CDR3 is 16 residues. This PCR relied on a set of 60 Vbeta primers and 13 Jbeta primers. Clones were sequenced by immunoSEQ multiplex PCR, and TCRdb holds only the in-frame ones, with some missing. The repertoire has tens of thousands of clones, about 90% of them found once; the top ten carry roughly 8%. The chain joins TRBV28 to TRBJ2-4, with 7 nucleotides matching TRBD2. The sequence derives from a woman aged 40 to 50 in good health and CMV-seropositive. The source material was PBMCs. In DNA, the CDR3 is TGTGCCAGCAGTTTGGGACTAAGCGGGAAGGAAAACATTCAGTACTTC. Amino acids: CASSLGLSGKENIQYF.